This TCR beta chain was observed in a study of memory CD4+ T cells and cytomegalovirus serostatus. The data were produced by immunoSEQ multiplex PCR, yet TCRdb's version contains in-frame clones alone and is incomplete. The table lists about 53,000 clones, roughly 81% of them singletons. The sort gate was single viable CD3+CD4+CD8-CD45RO+ cells for memory CD4+ T cells. Positive selection with CD4 microbeads enriched total CD4+ T cells. Input material: memory CD4+ T cells from blood. The source is an adult in good health and CMV-seronegative.

CDR3 region: CASSPGQGMYEQYF. The CDR3 bases are TGTGCCAGCAGCCCGGGACAGGGGATGTACGAGCAGTACTTC. V gene TRBV6-5 combines with J gene TRBJ2-7; 10 bases map to TRBD1. The CDR3 runs to 14 residues. Germline CDR1 MNHEY, CDR2 SVGAGI. V lost 6 bases, J lost 4 bases, and 6 bases stayed unmatched.